This is a list of T cell receptor beta chains from one sample in a study of control samples from healthy donors and cancer patients. Measured with immunoSEQ multiplex PCR; TCRdb has only the in-frame clones, and not every one. The table records more than 100,000 clones, approximately 90% of them present only once. Sequencing was carried out using blood. These receptors were collected from a woman in her late teens or twenties in good health. CDR3s include the opening cysteine and the closing phenylalanine or tryptophan. Fields, in order: D gene, J gene, V gene, CDR3 protein. The D gene is left open where the match is weak.

D: NA
J: TRBJ2-3
V: TRBV27
CDR3: CASSTGPTDTQYF

D: NA
J: TRBJ1-2
V: TRBV5-4
CDR3: CASSLDGGYTF

D: TRBD1
J: TRBJ1-1
V: TRBV6-5
CDR3: CASSYSIGGNTEAFF

D: NA
J: TRBJ2-7
V: TRBV12-3/TRBV12-4
CDR3: CATRGSGRYEQYF

D: NA
J: TRBJ2-7
V: TRBV6-5
CDR3: CASSYVRAGEQYF

D: NA
J: TRBJ1-1
V: TRBV5-4
CDR3: CASSLPRQDGLNTEAFF

D: NA
J: TRBJ1-5
V: TRBV4-2
CDR3: CASSQEGGYTSNQPQHF

D: NA
J: TRBJ2-5
V: TRBV6-5
CDR3: CASSFHSGQETQYF

D: TRBD1
J: TRBJ2-1
V: TRBV4-2
CDR3: CASSQGQGPYNEQFF

D: NA
J: TRBJ2-7
V: TRBV6-5
CDR3: CASRGRSSYEQYF

D: TRBD2
J: TRBJ2-7
V: TRBV25-1
CDR3: CASSEYRRGTSYEQYF

D: NA
J: TRBJ1-1
V: TRBV29-1
CDR3: CSVLDPRTEAFF

D: TRBD1
J: TRBJ2-1
V: TRBV18
CDR3: CASSPPLLTGLNEQFF

D: TRBD2
J: TRBJ2-7
V: TRBV6-6
CDR3: CASSNIAGGWEQYF

D: TRBD2
J: TRBJ2-7
V: TRBV28
CDR3: CASSKAASGRDEQYF

D: TRBD2
J: TRBJ2-5
V: TRBV2
CDR3: CASGGTSGQETQYF

D: TRBD1
J: TRBJ2-1
V: TRBV20-1
CDR3: CSASDRAEQFF

D: NA
J: TRBJ1-1
V: TRBV2
CDR3: CATRNWNTEAFF

D: TRBD2
J: TRBJ2-7
V: TRBV2
CDR3: CASSGVAGAVYEQYF

D: NA
J: TRBJ2-5
V: TRBV30
CDR3: CAWGPGPLGQETQYF

D: TRBD2
J: TRBJ2-7
V: TRBV19
CDR3: CASSMGLAGAIYEQYF

D: NA
J: TRBJ1-6
V: TRBV10-3
CDR3: CAISEWAANYNSPLHF

D: NA
J: TRBJ2-7
V: TRBV9
CDR3: CASSSSYSYEQYF

D: TRBD1
J: TRBJ2-5
V: TRBV6-2/TRBV6-3
CDR3: CASSYSPGQQETQYF

D: NA
J: TRBJ1-6
V: TRBV24-1
CDR3: CATKFFNSPLHF

D: NA
J: TRBJ1-2
V: TRBV10-2
CDR3: CASVRGSEYGYTF

D: NA
J: TRBJ1-5
V: TRBV2
CDR3: CASKFAGAGNQPQHF

D: TRBD2
J: TRBJ2-2
V: TRBV7-2
CDR3: CASSLAGTSVTGELFF

D: NA
J: TRBJ2-6
V: TRBV27
CDR3: CASSPIALGRANVLTF

D: TRBD1
J: TRBJ2-5
V: TRBV27
CDR3: CASSPTGDGETQYF

D: NA
J: TRBJ1-3
V: TRBV7-2
CDR3: CASSLVSSSGNTIYF

D: TRBD1
J: TRBJ1-1
V: TRBV28
CDR3: CASSHQGVGTEAFF

D: NA
J: TRBJ1-4
V: TRBV28
CDR3: CASNLGGNEKLFF

D: NA
J: TRBJ1-5
V: TRBV28
CDR3: CASSPQARTYSNQPQHF

D: TRBD1
J: TRBJ1-2
V: TRBV7-3
CDR3: CASSLTSRKSQGANRGYTF

D: TRBD2
J: TRBJ2-1
V: TRBV28
CDR3: CASSFISSGSSNEQFF

D: TRBD2
J: TRBJ2-1
V: TRBV13
CDR3: CASSLDTGLAGEQFF

D: TRBD2
J: TRBJ2-3
V: TRBV19
CDR3: CASSPIGAGADTQYF

D: NA
J: TRBJ1-1
V: TRBV5-6
CDR3: CASSQRQRENTEAFF

D: NA
J: TRBJ2-3
V: TRBV7-7
CDR3: CASSLDGGPTDTQYF

D: TRBD1
J: TRBJ2-7
V: TRBV7-8
CDR3: CASSSTGTGGWEQYF

D: NA
J: TRBJ2-1
V: TRBV5-5
CDR3: CASSLPRGGVANEQFF

D: NA
J: TRBJ2-3
V: TRBV5-4
CDR3: CASSLRLTGVPGADTQYF

D: NA
J: TRBJ1-3
V: TRBV18
CDR3: CASSPGSKIFGNTIYF

D: NA
J: TRBJ1-4
V: TRBV2
CDR3: CASSDGGPLTKKLFF

D: NA
J: TRBJ2-5
V: TRBV6-5
CDR3: CASTGTLEAQETQYF

D: TRBD2
J: TRBJ2-7
V: TRBV4-2
CDR3: CASSQGLAGGTLGSYEQYF

D: NA
J: TRBJ1-1
V: TRBV9
CDR3: CASSVGHRDLNTEAFF

D: TRBD1
J: TRBJ1-1
V: TRBV12-5
CDR3: CASDAGRGGDTEAFF

D: NA
J: TRBJ1-2
V: TRBV14
CDR3: CASSQGFSYGYTF

D: NA
J: TRBJ2-7
V: TRBV19
CDR3: CASSVTGWTTYEQYF

D: TRBD2
J: TRBJ2-2
V: TRBV3-1/TRBV3-2
CDR3: CASRLGLAGPTSTGELFF

D: TRBD1
J: TRBJ1-4
V: TRBV4-3
CDR3: CASSPLGQGEKLFF

D: NA
J: TRBJ2-7
V: TRBV4-3
CDR3: CASSQEETIAYEQYF

D: NA
J: TRBJ2-3
V: TRBV5-6
CDR3: CASSLGDTQYF

D: NA
J: TRBJ2-2
V: TRBV19
CDR3: CASSPGPGELFF

D: TRBD1
J: TRBJ2-7
V: TRBV27
CDR3: CASREPTTGQAYEQYF

D: NA
J: TRBJ1-2
V: TRBV19
CDR3: CASPADIKGQFGYTF

D: TRBD1
J: TRBJ1-1
V: TRBV5-8
CDR3: CASAVGQYETEAFF

D: TRBD1
J: TRBJ1-2
V: TRBV5-6
CDR3: CASSRGRQGGGYTF